This passage covers 29 T cell receptor beta chains from one sample sequenced in a study of CD8 T cells in Susac syndrome. Roughly 0.45 to 1 ug RNA was reverse transcribed with random hexamers. One entry per CDR3 protein results from TCRdb running MiXCR on the immunoSEQ multiplex PCR reads. Of tens of thousands of distinct CDR3 sequences in the sample, 93% were seen once. Sequenced input: CD8+ T cells from PBMCs. The origin of the receptors is a human donor in good health.

V gene TRBV7-9 combines with J gene TRBJ2-1, with 11 bases aligning to TRBD2. From germline, CDR1 is SEHNR and CDR2 FQNEAQ (reference sequence). Trimming cost V 4 bases and J 3 bases; bases outside gene matches: 2. There are 15 residues in the CDR3. The CDR3 here is CASSSTSGGYNEQFF. The CDR3 region has the DNA TGTGCCAGCAGCTCAACTAGCGGGGGCTACAATGAGCAGTTCTTC.

V gene TRBV25-1 combines with J gene TRBJ2-1, with D tentatively TRBD1 (6 bases). Germline V gene sequence: CDR1 MGHDK, CDR2 SYGVNS. CDR3 size: 13 residues. The germline V and J ends were trimmed by 5 bases and 4 bases, with 9 bases remaining between them. Written as DNA, the CDR3 is TGTGCCAGCAGTCCAGGGGATTACAATGAGCAGTTCTTC. This codes for CASSPGDYNEQFF.

The chain links TRBV5-6 to TRBJ2-5; D call uncertain. CDR1 and CDR2 (germline): SGHDT, YYEEEE. V was clipped by 4 bases and J by 0 bases, with 10 bases between them. This CDR3 region has 14 residues. The CDR3 here is CASSNPTDQETQYF. CDR3 nucleotides: TGTGCCAGCAGCAACCCCACGGACCAAGAGACCCAGTACTTC. The full variable domain, completed using reference TRBV5-6 and TRBJ2-5, is DAGVTQSPTHLIKTRGQQVTLRCSPKSGHDTVSWYQQALGQGPQFIFQYYEEEERQRGNFPDRFSGHQFPNYSSELNVNALLLGDSALYLCASSNPTDQETQYFGPGTRLLVL.

This chain joins TRBV6-1 and TRBJ2-7; tentatively, D is TRBD2 (6 bases). Germline values: CDR1 MNHNS, CDR2 SASEGT. The CDR3 runs to 12 residues. V was pared by 4 bases and J by 2 bases, with 6 bases between. The CDR3 loop is CASSGLAYEQYF. In DNA form, the CDR3 reads TGTGCCAGCAGTGGACTAGCCTACGAGCAGTACTTC.

The CDR3 DNA is TGTGCCTGGGACTTTAGCGGAGCCTACGAGCAGTACTTC. Translating gives CAWDFSGAYEQYF. The chain combines TRBV30 with TRBJ2-7; weak D call: TRBD2 (6 bases). Germline V gene lookup returns CDR1 GTSNPN and CDR2 SVGIG (reference sequence). V dropped 5 bases and J dropped 2 bases, with 13 bases sitting between them. The CDR3 is 13 amino acids.

V and J are TRBV6-2 or TRBV6-3 and TRBJ1-3; TRBD1 might be the D (6 bases). Germline values: CDR1 MNHEY, CDR2 SVGEGT. The CDR3 runs 17 residues. Trimming pared 5 bases from V and 0 bases from J, leaving 17 bases between. CDR3 residues: CASSDGVRDNSGNTIYF. In DNA form, the CDR3 reads TGTGCCAGCAGTGACGGAGTCCGGGACAACTCTGGAAACACCATATATTTT.

This clonotype was recorded a few times. The V gene is TRBV7-9, the J gene TRBJ1-1; D remains ambiguous. The CDR3 runs 13 residues. V was pared by 8 bases and J by 4 bases, with 14 bases between. Per the germline V gene, CDR1 is SEHNR and CDR2 is FQNEAQ (reference sequence). CDR3 nucleotides: TGTGCCAGCTTAAAACCCTTGAGCACTGAAGCTTTCTTT. It encodes CASLKPLSTEAFF.

The genes are TRBV6-2 or TRBV6-3 and TRBJ2-3, with a tentative D call TRBD2 (6 bases). Germline V gene sequence: CDR1 MNHEY, CDR2 SVGEGT. This CDR3 comprises 12 residues. V was clipped by 8 bases and J by 2 bases, with 8 bases between them. The CDR3: CASGTLTDTQYF. The CDR3 DNA is TGTGCCAGCGGGACTCTCACAGATACGCAGTATTTT.

This chain joins TRBV13 and TRBJ2-6, with D perhaps matching TRBD2 (5 bases). Deletions cut 5 bases from V and 0 bases from J, with 14 bases between. The CDR3 contains 17 residues. CDR1 and CDR2 (germline): PRHDT, FYEKMQ (reference sequence). The CDR3 spells CASSPDGVDSGANVLTF. The CDR3 DNA follows: TGTGCCAGCAGCCCGGACGGGGTTGACTCTGGGGCCAACGTCCTGACTTTC.

The chain links TRBV28 to TRBJ2-1; TRBD1 is a possible D gene (5 bases). CDR3 length: 16 residues. V lost 8 bases and J lost 3, with 20 bases in between. Germline V gene lookup returns CDR1 MDHEN and CDR2 SYDVKM. In nucleotides, the CDR3 is TGTGCCAGCCATAACCCCATGGGGCGGAACTACAATGAGCAGTTCTTC. Amino acid sequence: CASHNPMGRNYNEQFF.

This chain uses TRBV5-1 with TRBJ2-7; TRBD2 agrees at 11 bases. J was trimmed by 4 bases and V by 0 bases; bases with no gene match: 6. Per germline, CDR1 SGHRS and CDR2 YFSETQ. The CDR3 is 16 amino acids. The CDR3 nucleotides are TGCGCCAGCAGCTTGGGACTAGCGGGACTCCCTTACGAGCAGTACTTC. Its translation is CASSLGLAGLPYEQYF. The full variable domain, in which reference TRBV5-1 and TRBJ2-7 provide the parts outside the CDR3, is KAGVTQTPRYLIKTRGQQVTLSCSPISGHRSVSWYQQTPGQGLQFLFEYFSETQRNKGNFPGRFSGRQFSNSRSEMNVSTLELGDSALYLCASSLGLAGLPYEQYFGPGTRLTVT.

The chain joins TRBV29-1 to TRBJ2-1, with 10 bases that match TRBD2. V dropped 6 bases and J dropped 10; count of bases not matched to a gene: 6. Germline V gene sequence: CDR1 SQVTM, CDR2 ANQGSEA. This CDR3 has 12 amino acids. The CDR3 DNA reads TGCAGCGTCGCGACACTAGCGGGGGAGCAGTTCTTC. As protein: CSVATLAGEQFF.

CDR3 sequence: CASSSQTGSMNTEAFF. CDR3 DNA: TGTGCCAGCAGTTCCCAGACAGGGAGCATGAACACTGAAGCTTTCTTT. The chain couples TRBV6-6 to TRBJ1-1; 7 nucleotides match TRBD1. The CDR3 is made up of 16 amino acids. V trimming: 4 bases; J trimming: 0 bases; junction bases outside the gene matches: 8. CDR1 is MNHNY, CDR2 SVGAGI, per germline (reference sequence).

This chain uses TRBV2 with TRBJ2-7; 10 bases match TRBD1. From germline, CDR1 is SNHLY and CDR2 FYNNEI. J gave up 4 bases and V 6 bases, and 3 bases lay outside the gene matches. This CDR3 has 13 amino acids. The CDR3 sequence: CASRGQGYYEQYF. The CDR3 region has the DNA TGTGCCAGCAGGGGACAGGGGTATTACGAGCAGTACTTC. Combining the CDR3 with reference TRBV2 and TRBJ2-7 gives the whole variable domain EPEVTQTPSHQVTQMGQEVILRCVPISNHLYFYWYRQILGQKVEFLVSFYNNEISEKSEIFDDQFSVERPDGSNFTLKIRSTKLEDSAMYFCASRGQGYYEQYFGPGTRLTVT.

This chain links TRBV6-4 with TRBJ2-7; D remains unclear. Germline V gene sequence: CDR1 MRHNA, CDR2 SNTAGT. This CDR3 is built from 15 residues. V lost 2 bases to trimming and J lost 2 bases, with 13 bases between them. CDR3 sequence reads: CASSDRRFLAYEQYF. The CDR3 nucleotides are TGTGCCAGCAGTGACCGACGGTTTCTAGCCTACGAGCAGTACTTC.

This chain connects TRBV28 to TRBJ1-1; D is unclear. V lost 3 bases to trimming and J lost 6 bases, with 11 bases between them. Per the germline V gene, CDR1 is MDHEN and CDR2 is SYDVKM. This CDR3 spans 13 amino acids. The CDR3 bases are TGTGCCAGCAGTTTTAGCGGACTCCCTGAAGCTTTCTTT. Translating gives CASSFSGLPEAFF.

This chain connects TRBV5-1 to TRBJ2-1, with D perhaps TRBD1 or TRBD2 (5 bases each). The CDR3 is 15 amino acids. Germline lookup yields CDR1 SGHRS and CDR2 YFSETQ. With 0 bases removed from V and 6 bases from J, the gap between germline ends came to 13 bases. The CDR3 here is CASSLGGVGGNEQFF. CDR3 sequence (DNA): TGCGCCAGCAGCTTGGGAGGGGTCGGAGGCAATGAGCAGTTCTTC.

This chain uses TRBV11-3 with TRBJ2-1; 13 bases fit TRBD2. The CDR3 is 17 amino acids. V lost 1 base and J lost 6; bases outside the gene matches: 6. Germline V CDR1 and CDR2: SGHNT, YENEEA. CDR3 nucleotides: TGTGCCAGCAGCTTAGGGGAGACTAGCGGGAGGAGCAATGAGCAGTTCTTC. Its protein is CASSLGETSGRSNEQFF.

The rearrangement joins TRBV5-6 to TRBJ2-7; 11 bases are shared with TRBD2. Losses at the gene ends were 2 bases for V and 4 bases for J; bases not matched to a gene: 2. Germline-derived CDR1 and CDR2 are SGHDT and YYEEEE. The length of the CDR3 is 14 residues. The CDR3 region has the DNA TGTGCCAGCAGCTTCAGGACTAGCGGGTACGAGCAGTACTTC. Translated, it gives CASSFRTSGYEQYF.

The gene calls are TRBV6-4 and TRBJ2-6; D remains unclear. Per the germline V gene, CDR1 is MRHNA and CDR2 is SNTAGT. This CDR3 is 14 amino acids long. V was trimmed by 2 bases and J by 0 bases, leaving 2 bases between them. The CDR3 loop reads CASSDNSGANVLTF. The CDR3 DNA follows: TGTGCCAGCAGTGACAACTCTGGGGCCAACGTCCTGACTTTC.

V gene TRBV13 combines with J gene TRBJ1-1; D is unclear. The CDR3 totals 13 residues. Per germline, CDR1 PRHDT and CDR2 FYEKMQ (reference sequence). Trimming took off 5 bases at V and 4 bases at J, with 11 bases between the two ends. CDR3 loop: CASSPRGFTEAFF. In nucleotides, the CDR3 is TGTGCCAGCAGCCCGCGAGGGTTCACTGAAGCTTTCTTT.

V usage is TRBV6-5 and J usage is TRBJ2-5; a weak D match, TRBD2 (6 bases). The CDR3 spans 13 residues. Per germline, CDR1 MNHEY and CDR2 SVGAGI. V was clipped by 1 base and J by 4 bases, with 7 bases between them. CDR3 sequence: CASSYFGGETQYF. The CDR3 region has the DNA TGTGCCAGCAGTTACTTCGGGGGAGAGACCCAGTACTTC.

The chain has TRBV5-1 and TRBJ1-1, with no clear D. This CDR3 contains 13 residues. V gave up 0 bases and J gave up 2 bases, with 5 bases separating them. Germline assignment: CDR1 SGHRS and CDR2 YFSETQ. The CDR3 DNA follows: TGCGCCAGCAGCTTGGAATCAAACACTGAAGCTTTCTTT. This encodes CASSLESNTEAFF.

This rearrangement joins TRBV19 to TRBJ1-2, with D maybe TRBD1 (5 bases). Germline V lookup: CDR1 LNHDA, CDR2 SQIVND (reference sequence). The CDR3 runs to 15 residues. Between the trimmed V and J ends, which lost 3 bases and 5 bases, there was a span of 16 bases. CDR3 protein: CASSISAGYSYGYTF. For the CDR3, the DNA is TGTGCCAGTAGTATCTCTGCAGGGTATTCGTATGGCTACACCTTC.

This chain links TRBV29-1 with TRBJ2-7; unclear D gene. Germline assignment: CDR1 SQVTM and CDR2 ANQGSEA. The CDR3 is 16 amino acids. The V end lost 1 base, the J end lost 3 bases, and 19 bases lay between the germline ends. The CDR3: CSVEGLSGRFLYEQYF. CDR3 DNA: TGCAGCGTTGAAGGACTTAGTGGTCGGTTCCTCTACGAGCAGTACTTC.

The rearrangement links TRBV30 to TRBJ2-2; no clear D. The CDR3 has 10 amino acids. V lost 2 bases to trimming and J lost 8 bases, with 3 bases between them. CDR1 and CDR2 from the germline V gene are GTSNPN and SVGIG (reference sequence). The CDR3 region has the DNA TGTGCCTGGAGTTTAGGGGAGCTGTTTTTT. As protein: CAWSLGELFF.

This rearrangement joins TRBV3-1 to TRBJ2-1; 10 nucleotides line up with TRBD2. This CDR3 comprises 16 residues. V was clipped by 4 bases and J by 4 bases; unmatched bases: 7. Germline values: CDR1 LGHDT, CDR2 YNNKEL (reference sequence). CDR3: CASSRRLAGGYNEQFF. The CDR3 nucleotides are TGTGCCAGCAGCCGACGACTAGCGGGCGGTTACAATGAGCAGTTCTTC.

The V gene is TRBV7-9, the J gene TRBJ2-2, with 7 positions matching TRBD1. CDR1 and CDR2 (germline): SEHNR, FQNEAQ (reference sequence). Trimming at V came to 10 bases and at J to 7 bases, leaving 9 bases not matched to a gene. This CDR3 comprises 13 residues. CDR3 residues: CANEGAGGGELFF. In DNA, the CDR3 is TGTGCCAATGAGGGGGCCGGTGGCGGGGAGCTGTTTTTT. Using reference TRBV7-9 and TRBJ2-2 for the parts outside the CDR3, the full variable domain is DTGVSQNPRHKITKRGQNVTFRCDPISEHNRLYWYRQTLGQGPEFLTYFQNEAQLEKSRLLSDRFSAERPKGSFSTLEIQRTEQGDSAMYLCANEGAGGGELFFGEGSRLTVL.

The chain couples TRBV7-9 to TRBJ2-1, with D possibly being TRBD2 (5 bases). From germline, CDR1 is SEHNR and CDR2 FQNEAQ (reference sequence). The CDR3 has 14 residues. V gave up 5 bases and J gave up 6 bases, with 14 bases separating them. CDR3 loop: CASSPSGILNEQFF. The CDR3 nucleotides read TGTGCCAGCAGCCCGTCCGGGATCCTCAATGAGCAGTTCTTC.